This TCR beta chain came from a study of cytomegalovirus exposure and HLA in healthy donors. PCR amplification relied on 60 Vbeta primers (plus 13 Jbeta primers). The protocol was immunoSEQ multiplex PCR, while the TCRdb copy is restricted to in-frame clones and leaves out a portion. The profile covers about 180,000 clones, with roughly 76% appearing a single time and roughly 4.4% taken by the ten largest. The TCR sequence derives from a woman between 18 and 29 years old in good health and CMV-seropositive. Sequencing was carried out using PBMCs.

CDR3 protein: CASRPGTGAYEQYF. The CDR3 bases are TGTGCCAGTAGACCCGGGACAGGGGCCTACGAGCAGTACTTC. The J gene is TRBJ2-7, the V gene TRBV19, with 10 bases identical to TRBD1. The J segment lost 2 bases and the V segment lost 6 bases, leaving 4 bases of the junction unmatched. The germline CDR1 and CDR2 sequences are LNHDA and SQIVND (reference sequence). This CDR3 is built from 14 residues.